A selection of T cell receptor beta chains follows, all from one sample in a study of cytomegalovirus exposure and HLA in healthy donors. Libraries were prepared by immunoSEQ multiplex PCR; TCRdb keeps only in-frame clonotypes and omits some of them. With around 78,000 clones in the sample, the ten largest clones hold 3.5% to 4.5%. The sequencing input was PBMCs. All receptors come from a man aged 18 to 35 in good health and CMV-seropositive. The CDR3 runs from the conserved cysteine through the conserved F or W. The D gene is left open where the match is weak.

cdr3_aa	cdr3_nt	j_call	v_call	cdr3_length	d_call
CASSLRGAKNIQYF	TGTGCCAGCAGTTTACGGGGAGCCAAAAACATTCAGTACTTC	TRBJ2-4	TRBV28	14	.
CASRTNRGRWTEAFF	TGTGCCAGCAGGACTAACAGGGGGCGGTGGACTGAAGCTTTCTTT	TRBJ1-1	TRBV6-5	15	TRBD1
CASSWAVGGGGYNEQFF	TGTGCCAGCAGTTGGGCCGTAGGGGGAGGGGGCTACAATGAGCAGTTCTTC	TRBJ2-1	TRBV28	17	.
CASSQEGLTGGTEPQHF	TGCGCCAGCAGCCAAGAAGGATTAACAGGGGGAACAGAACCCCAGCATTTT	TRBJ1-5	TRBV4-1	17	TRBD1
CASSALLAGVGETQYF	TGTGCCAGCAGCGCCCTTCTAGCGGGAGTGGGGGAGACCCAGTACTTC	TRBJ2-5	TRBV5-6	16	TRBD2
CASSDGGYTEAFF	TGTGCCAGCAGTGACGGGGGATACACTGAAGCTTTCTTT	TRBJ1-1	TRBV6-1	13	.
CASSEAEWTLSPKLAKNIQYF	TGTGCCAGCAGTGAAGCTGAATGGACTTTGAGCCCTAAACTAGCCAAAAACATTCAGTACTTC	TRBJ2-4	TRBV6-1	21	.
CASSFSATAGNTIYF	TGCGCCAGCAGCTTTAGTGCTACTGCGGGAAACACCATATATTTT	TRBJ1-3	TRBV5-1	15	.
CASSLDTLISGTSYNEQFF	TGCGCCAGCAGCTTGGATACACTAATTAGCGGGACCTCGTACAATGAGCAGTTCTTC	TRBJ2-1	TRBV5-1	19	TRBD2
CASSPEQGFRNYEQYF	TGTGCCAGCAGTCCCGAACAGGGGTTCAGAAACTACGAGCAGTACTTC	TRBJ2-7	TRBV2	16	TRBD1
CASSEVAGVPYEQYF	TGTGCCAGCAGTGAAGTGGCAGGGGTTCCCTACGAGCAGTACTTC	TRBJ2-7	TRBV2	15	.
CASSYEGSYEQYF	TGCGCCAGCAGCTACGAGGGCTCCTACGAGCAGTACTTC	TRBJ2-7	TRBV5-1	13	.
CASSSYLDSYNEQFF	TGCGCCAGCAGCTCCTATCTGGACAGCTACAATGAGCAGTTCTTC	TRBJ2-1	TRBV5-1	15	.
CSVGWGGNQPQHF	TGCAGCGTTGGATGGGGAGGCAATCAGCCCCAGCATTTT	TRBJ1-5	TRBV29-1	13	.
CASSIRVNYGYTF	TGTGCCAGCAGTATTCGGGTGAACTATGGCTACACCTTC	TRBJ1-2	TRBV6-5	13	.
CASSYSRDGYTF	TGTGCCAGCAGTTACTCGAGGGATGGCTACACCTTC	TRBJ1-2	TRBV6-6	12	.
CSATSGNEQFF	TGCAGTGCTACTAGCGGCAATGAGCAGTTCTTC	TRBJ2-1	TRBV20-1	11	TRBD2
CAVTTSGGEQYF	TGTGCCGTAACGACGTCAGGGGGCGAGCAGTACTTC	TRBJ2-7	TRBV19	12	TRBD1
CASGGQGIVYEQYF	TGTGCCAGCGGGGGACAGGGGATAGTCTACGAGCAGTACTTC	TRBJ2-7	TRBV27	14	TRBD1
CASNPVTGGEQYF	TGTGCCAGCAACCCCGTAACGGGGGGCGAGCAGTACTTC	TRBJ2-7	TRBV27	13	TRBD2
CAWSAKDRDKNFSPYEQYF	TGTGCCTGGAGTGCTAAGGACAGGGACAAAAATTTTTCCCCCTACGAGCAGTACTTC	TRBJ2-7	TRBV30	19	TRBD1
CASSLSPGLAAYNEQFF	TGTGCCAGCAGCTTAAGCCCGGGGCTAGCGGCCTACAATGAGCAGTTCTTC	TRBJ2-1	TRBV13	17	TRBD2
CASSGGPREGYEQYF	TGCGCCAGCAGTGGTGGGCCCCGAGAGGGTTACGAGCAGTACTTC	TRBJ2-7	TRBV10-2	15	.
CASSLWLVDTQYF	TGTGCCAGCAGCTTATGGCTCGTAGATACGCAGTATTTT	TRBJ2-3	TRBV7-9	13	.
CASSLVGGGLLNTEAFF	TGTGCCAGCAGCTTGGTCGGAGGGGGCCTGCTCAACACTGAAGCTTTCTTT	TRBJ1-1	TRBV11-2	17	TRBD1
CASSPGGANTIYF	TGCGCCAGCAGCCCGGGGGGGGCCAACACCATATATTTT	TRBJ1-3	TRBV5-1	13	.
CASSTLAGEQFF	TGTGCCAGTAGTACCCTAGCGGGGGAACAGTTCTTC	TRBJ2-1	TRBV19	12	TRBD2
CAGISGRAVDTQYF	TGTGCCGGGATTAGCGGGAGGGCCGTAGATACGCAGTATTTT	TRBJ2-3	TRBV7-2	14	TRBD2
CGSTGASYEQYF	TGTGGCAGCACAGGGGCGTCCTACGAGCAGTACTTC	TRBJ2-7	TRBV6-1	12	TRBD1
CASSQGQSSYNEQFF	TGCGCCAGCAGCCAAGGGCAGTCCTCCTACAATGAGCAGTTCTTC	TRBJ2-1	TRBV4-1	15	.
CVRSCIYEQYF	TGTGTCAGAAGCTGTATCTACGAGCAGTACTTC	TRBJ2-7	TRBV7-5	11	.
CASSFDRYSYGYTF	TGTGCCAGCAGCTTTGACAGGTACTCCTATGGCTACACCTTC	TRBJ1-2	TRBV5-4	14	.
CASSADSAQETQYF	TGTGCCAGCAGTGCGGACAGTGCCCAAGAGACCCAGTACTTC	TRBJ2-5	TRBV2	14	.
CASSLVEGAGELFF	TGCGCCAGCAGCTTGGTCGAAGGGGCCGGGGAGCTGTTTTTT	TRBJ2-2	TRBV5-1	14	.
CASSYSYTNEQFF	TGTGCCAGCAGTTACTCGTACACCAATGAGCAGTTCTTC	TRBJ2-1	TRBV6-5	13	.
CASSTLQGDTQYF	TGCGCCAGCAGCACCCTACAGGGAGATACGCAGTATTTT	TRBJ2-3	TRBV5-1	13	.
CASSEVLGYTF	TGTGCCAGCAGTGAAGTACTTGGCTACACCTTC	TRBJ1-2	TRBV2	11	.
CASNGQGLNEKLFF	TGTGCCAGCAATGGACAGGGATTGAATGAAAAACTGTTTTTT	TRBJ1-4	TRBV28	14	TRBD1
CASSLGTPNYGYTF	TGTGCCAGCAGCTTAGGGACTCCTAACTATGGCTACACCTTC	TRBJ1-2	TRBV7-9	14	.
CASNPTSGRGRGTDTQYF	TGTGCCAGCAACCCAACTAGCGGGAGGGGTCGGGGCACAGATACGCAGTATTTT	TRBJ2-3	TRBV5-6	18	TRBD2
CAGLLAGGSTGELFF	TGTGCCGGACTCTTAGCGGGAGGGTCTACCGGGGAGCTGTTTTTT	TRBJ2-2	TRBV2	15	TRBD2
CASSSSDRPSYNEQFF	TGTGCCAGCAGTTCCTCGGACAGACCCTCCTACAATGAGCAGTTCTTC	TRBJ2-1	TRBV27	16	.
CASSLSGFVAVTEAFF	TGTGCCAGCAGCTTGTCAGGGTTTGTCGCGGTGACTGAAGCTTTCTTT	TRBJ1-1	TRBV5-5	16	.
CASSVGLSRQGTTTGELFF	TGTGCCAGCAGCGTAGGATTGAGTCGACAGGGGACGACCACCGGGGAGCTGTTTTTT	TRBJ2-2	TRBV9	19	TRBD1
CASSSGQRGYGYTF	TGTGCCAGCAGTTCTGGACAGAGGGGCTATGGCTACACCTTC	TRBJ1-2	TRBV28	14	.
CSVGKGANTEAFF	TGCAGCGTCGGCAAGGGGGCGAACACTGAAGCTTTCTTT	TRBJ1-1	TRBV29-1	13	TRBD1